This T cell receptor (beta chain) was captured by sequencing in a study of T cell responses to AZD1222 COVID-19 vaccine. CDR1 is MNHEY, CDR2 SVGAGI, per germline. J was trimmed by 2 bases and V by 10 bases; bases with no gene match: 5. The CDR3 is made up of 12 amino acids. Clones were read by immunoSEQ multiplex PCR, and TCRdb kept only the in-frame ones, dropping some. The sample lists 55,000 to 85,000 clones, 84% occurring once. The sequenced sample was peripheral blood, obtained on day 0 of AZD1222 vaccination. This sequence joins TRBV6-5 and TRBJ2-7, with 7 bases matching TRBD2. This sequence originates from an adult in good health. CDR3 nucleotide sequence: TGTGCCAACACGGGACTAACCTACGAGCAGTACTTC. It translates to CANTGLTYEQYF.